This entry concerns a single T cell receptor beta chain. The data stem from a study of blood T cell repertoires in COVID-19. Study details: PBMCs, B-cell-depleted T cells, or T cells provided the cDNA or gDNA that made up the material.

Germline CDR1 and CDR2: MNHEY and SMNVEV (reference sequence). This CDR3 has 15 residues. V was pared by 7 bases and J by 7 bases, with 17 bases between. The repertoire was sequenced with immunoSEQ multiplex PCR; TCRdb's copy has only in-frame clones and lacks some. The table shows tens of thousands of clones, with about nine tenths occurring only once. This TCR derives from a man in his forties or fifties with active COVID-19. Input material: peripheral blood. V usage is TRBV27 and J usage is TRBJ1-6, with a possible D match to TRBD1 (6 bases). The CDR3 region is CASKSGGRRNSPLHF. The DNA for the CDR3 is TGTGCCAGCAAGAGCGGGGGGCGCCGGAATTCACCCCTCCACTTT.